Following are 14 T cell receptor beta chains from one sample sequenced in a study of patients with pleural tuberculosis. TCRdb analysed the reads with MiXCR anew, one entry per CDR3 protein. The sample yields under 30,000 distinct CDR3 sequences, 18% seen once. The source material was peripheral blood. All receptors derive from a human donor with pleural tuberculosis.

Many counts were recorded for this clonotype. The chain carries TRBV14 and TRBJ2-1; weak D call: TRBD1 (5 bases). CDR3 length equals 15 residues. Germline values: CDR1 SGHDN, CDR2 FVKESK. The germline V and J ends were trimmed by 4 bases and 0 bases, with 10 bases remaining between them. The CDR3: CASSPMGRSYNEQFF. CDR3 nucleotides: TGTGCCAGCAGCCCAATGGGGCGCTCCTACAATGAGCAGTTCTTC.

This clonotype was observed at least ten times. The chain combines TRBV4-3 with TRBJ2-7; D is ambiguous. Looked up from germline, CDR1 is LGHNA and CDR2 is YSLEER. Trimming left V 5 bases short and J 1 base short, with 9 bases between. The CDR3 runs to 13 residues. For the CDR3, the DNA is TGCGCCAGCAGCGCCGACGTATCCTACGAGCAGTACTTC. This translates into CASSADVSYEQYF.

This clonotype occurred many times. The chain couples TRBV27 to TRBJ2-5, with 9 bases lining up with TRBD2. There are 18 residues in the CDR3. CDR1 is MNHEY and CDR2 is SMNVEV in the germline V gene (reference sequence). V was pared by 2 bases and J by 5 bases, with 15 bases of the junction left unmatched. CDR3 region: CASSLGPRREGPRETQYF. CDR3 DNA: TGTGCCAGCAGTTTAGGACCGAGGCGGGAGGGCCCTCGCGAGACCCAGTACTTC.

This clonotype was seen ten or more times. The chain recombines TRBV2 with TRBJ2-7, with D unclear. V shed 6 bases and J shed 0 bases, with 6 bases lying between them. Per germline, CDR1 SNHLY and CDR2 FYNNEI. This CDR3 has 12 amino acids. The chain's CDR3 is CASRDVSYEQYF. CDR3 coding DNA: TGTGCCAGCAGGGACGTCTCCTACGAGCAGTACTTC.

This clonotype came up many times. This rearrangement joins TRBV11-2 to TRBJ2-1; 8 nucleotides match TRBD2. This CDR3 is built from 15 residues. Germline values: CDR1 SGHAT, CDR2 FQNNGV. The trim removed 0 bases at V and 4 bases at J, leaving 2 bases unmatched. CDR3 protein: CASSLDTGGYNEQFF. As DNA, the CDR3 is TGTGCCAGCAGCTTAGATACGGGGGGGTACAATGAGCAGTTCTTC.

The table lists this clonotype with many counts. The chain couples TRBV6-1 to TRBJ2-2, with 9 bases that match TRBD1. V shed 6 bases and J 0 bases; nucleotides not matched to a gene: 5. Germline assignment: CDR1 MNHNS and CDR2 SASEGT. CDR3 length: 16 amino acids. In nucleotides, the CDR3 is TGTGCCAGCAGCCGGACAGGGGAAGCGAACACCGGGGAGCTGTTTTTT. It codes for CASSRTGEANTGELFF.

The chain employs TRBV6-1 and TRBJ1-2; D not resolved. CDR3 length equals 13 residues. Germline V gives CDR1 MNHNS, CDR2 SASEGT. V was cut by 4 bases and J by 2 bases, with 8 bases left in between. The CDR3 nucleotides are TGTGCCAGCAGTGTGGCAGACAACTATGGCTACACCTTC. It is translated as CASSVADNYGYTF.

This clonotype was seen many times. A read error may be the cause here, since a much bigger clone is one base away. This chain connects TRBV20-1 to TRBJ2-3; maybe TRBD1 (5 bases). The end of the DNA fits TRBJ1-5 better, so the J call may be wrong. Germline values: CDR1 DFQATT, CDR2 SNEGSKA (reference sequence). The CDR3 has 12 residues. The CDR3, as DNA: TGCAGTGCTAGAGCTGGGACTTATACGCAGCATTTT. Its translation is CSARAGTYTQHF.

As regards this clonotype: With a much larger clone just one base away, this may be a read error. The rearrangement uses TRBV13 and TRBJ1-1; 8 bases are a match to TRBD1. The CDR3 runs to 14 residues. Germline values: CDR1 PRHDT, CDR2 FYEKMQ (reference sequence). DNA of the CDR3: TGTGTCAGCAGTTTACAGGGGGTGTCAACTGAAGCTTTCTTT. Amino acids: CVSSLQGVSTEAFF.

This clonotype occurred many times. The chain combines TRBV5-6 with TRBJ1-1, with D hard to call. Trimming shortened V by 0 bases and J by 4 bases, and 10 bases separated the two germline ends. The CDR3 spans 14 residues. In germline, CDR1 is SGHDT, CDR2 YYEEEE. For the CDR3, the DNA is TGTGCCAGCAGCTTGGGGGAATTCGGCACTGAAGCTTTCTTT. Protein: CASSLGEFGTEAFF.

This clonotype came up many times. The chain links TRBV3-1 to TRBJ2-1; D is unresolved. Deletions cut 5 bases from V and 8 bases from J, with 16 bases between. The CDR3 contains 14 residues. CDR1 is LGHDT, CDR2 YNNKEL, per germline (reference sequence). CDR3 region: CASSSSTARDEQFF. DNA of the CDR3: TGTGCCAGCAGCTCCTCTACTGCTAGAGATGAGCAGTTCTTC.

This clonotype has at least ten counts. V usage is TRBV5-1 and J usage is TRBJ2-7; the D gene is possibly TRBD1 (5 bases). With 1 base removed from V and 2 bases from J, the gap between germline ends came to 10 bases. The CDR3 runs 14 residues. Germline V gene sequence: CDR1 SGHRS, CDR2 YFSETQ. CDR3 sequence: CASSLRQGPYEQYF. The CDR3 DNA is TGCGCCAGCAGCTTGCGCCAGGGTCCCTACGAGCAGTACTTC.

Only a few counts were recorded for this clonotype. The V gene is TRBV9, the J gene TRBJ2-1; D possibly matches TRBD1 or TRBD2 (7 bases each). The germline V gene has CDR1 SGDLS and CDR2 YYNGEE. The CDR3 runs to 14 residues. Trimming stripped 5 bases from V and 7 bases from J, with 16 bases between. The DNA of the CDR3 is TGTGCCAGCAGTCTTCAGGGGGGGTGGAATGAGCAGTTCTTC. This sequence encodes CASSLQGGWNEQFF. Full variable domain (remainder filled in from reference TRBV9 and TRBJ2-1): DSGVTQTPKHLITATGQRVTLRCSPRSGDLSVYWYQQSLDQGLQFLIQYYNGEERAKGNILERFSAQQFPDLHSELNLSSLELGDSALYFCASSLQGGWNEQFFGPGTRLTVL.

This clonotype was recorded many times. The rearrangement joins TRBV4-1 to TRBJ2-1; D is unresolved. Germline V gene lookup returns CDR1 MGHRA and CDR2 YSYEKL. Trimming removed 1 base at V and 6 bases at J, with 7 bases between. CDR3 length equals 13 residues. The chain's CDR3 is CASSQAWGNEQFF. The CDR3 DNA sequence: TGCGCCAGCAGCCAAGCCTGGGGCAATGAGCAGTTCTTC.